Each of the 22 T cell receptor beta chains below was sequenced from the same sample in a study of CD4 T cells in relation to SARS-CoV-2 and coronaviruses. Their antigens remain unidentified. Sequenced by immunoSEQ multiplex PCR; TCRdb stores in-frame clones only, minus some. The profile covers around 23,000 clones, with around 76% appearing a single time and 14% taken by the ten largest. The unexposed donors gave CD4+ T cells in about 2011-2018, prior to COVID-19. The cells were cultured for approximately ten days before CD4+ T cells were isolated. The source material was CD4+ T cells from PBMCs, cultured in vitro. All receptors derive from a human donor in good health.

The V call is TRBV6-5, the J call TRBJ1-3; D unresolved. Germline CDR1 reads MNHEY; CDR2 reads SVGAGI. The CDR3 loop spans 14 amino acids. V lost 5 bases to trimming and J lost 0 bases, with 8 bases between them. In nucleotides, the CDR3 is TGTGCCAGCAGTCTTACCTACTCTGGAAACACCATATATTTT. Translated: CASSLTYSGNTIYF.

DNA of the CDR3: TGTGCCAGCAGCTTAACTGGGACAGGGAGGGTCGAGCAGTACTTC. Its translation is CASSLTGTGRVEQYF. This sequence joins TRBV7-2 and TRBJ2-7; TRBD1 agrees at 9 bases. The ends lost 2 bases at V and 6 bases at J; junction bases unmatched: 8. The germline gives CDR1 SGHTA, CDR2 FQGNSA. The CDR3 length is 15 residues. Looking up the rest from reference TRBV7-2 and TRBJ2-7 gives the full variable domain: GAGVSQSPSNKVTEKGKDVELRCDPISGHTALYWYRQSLGQGLEFLIYFQGNSAPDKSGLPSDRFSAERTGGSVSTLTIQRTQQEDSAVYLCASSLTGTGRVEQYFGPGTRLTVT.

In nucleotides, the CDR3 is TGTGCCAGCAGCAGAGAGCCCTCTGGGGCCAACGTCCTGACTTTC. Its translation: CASSREPSGANVLTF. The J gene is TRBJ2-6, the V gene TRBV9; unclear D gene. The CDR3 length is 15 residues. Germline V gene data show CDR1 as SGDLS and CDR2 as YYNGEE. V was pared by 4 bases and J by 0 bases, with 8 bases between.

DNA of the CDR3: TGTGCCAGCAGTGAGACAGGGTTGACAGATACGCAGTATTTT. Encoded protein: CASSETGLTDTQYF. This chain uses TRBV6-1 with TRBJ2-3; the match to TRBD1 covers 7 bases. The CDR3 consists of 14 residues. V gave up 3 bases and J gave up 3 bases; unmatched junction bases: 3. Germline V gene sequence: CDR1 MNHNS, CDR2 SASEGT.

The gene calls are TRBV16 and TRBJ2-6; 8 nucleotides match TRBD1. Germline CDR1 and CDR2: KGHSY and FQNENV. This CDR3 has 19 amino acids. V lost 4 bases to trimming and J lost 0 bases; unmatched junction nucleotides: 11. Here the CDR3 reads CASSPQTGTGVSGANVLTF. CDR3 bases: TGTGCCAGCAGCCCCCAAACGGGGACAGGCGTCTCTGGGGCCAACGTCCTGACTTTC.

The V gene is TRBV2, the J gene TRBJ1-1; no reliable D call. Germline V gene lookup returns CDR1 SNHLY and CDR2 FYNNEI. The V and J ends lost 3 bases and 3 bases respectively, with 5 bases between them. The CDR3 totals 12 residues. Here the CDR3 DNA reads TGTGCCAGCAGTGAGCGGTACACTGAAGCTTTCTTT. Its protein is CASSERYTEAFF.

CDR3 protein: CASSQLNTGELFF. Here the CDR3 DNA reads TGTGCCAGCAGCCAGTTGAACACCGGGGAGCTGTTTTTT. V is TRBV12-3 or TRBV12-4 and J is TRBJ2-2; D remains unclear. Trimming shortened V by 6 bases and J by 1 base, and 6 bases separated the two germline ends. The CDR3 runs 13 residues.

This clone showed up just a few times. This chain links TRBV7-9 with TRBJ2-2; possibly TRBD1 for D (5 bases). This CDR3 has 13 residues. Trimming shortened V by 7 bases and J by 2 bases, and 8 bases separated the two germline ends. Germline CDR1 reads SEHNR; CDR2 reads FQNEAQ (reference sequence). The CDR3 loop is CASNQGNTGELFF. The CDR3 nucleotides read TGTGCCAGCAATCAGGGTAACACCGGGGAGCTGTTTTTT.

V usage is TRBV4-1 and J usage is TRBJ2-2; D gene unclear. The CDR3 is 13 amino acids. V shed 4 bases and J shed 6 bases, with 9 bases lying between them. Germline CDR1 MGHRA, CDR2 YSYEKL. CDR3 residues: CASSPWVPGELFF. The CDR3 nucleotides read TGCGCCAGCAGCCCCTGGGTACCCGGGGAGCTGTTTTTT.

This chain joins TRBV7-9 and TRBJ2-7, with TRBD2 identical over 9 bases. Trimming at V came to 5 bases and at J to 5 bases, leaving 16 bases not matched to a gene. The CDR3 loop spans 17 amino acids. Germline CDR1 SEHNR, CDR2 FQNEAQ (reference sequence). The CDR3, as DNA: TGTGCCAGCAGCCCAAACGACGGGATTAGCGGGAGTAACGAGCAGTACTTC. This encodes CASSPNDGISGSNEQYF.

The chain uses TRBV5-1 and TRBJ2-7; tentatively, D is TRBD2 (7 bases). V lost 4 bases and J 6 bases, leaving 17 bases between the germline ends. CDR1 is SGHRS, CDR2 YFSETQ, per germline. This CDR3 is built from 14 residues. CDR3 in DNA: TGCGCCAGCAGCCCCGGGGGGCCGCCCCTCGAGCAGTACTTC. Its translation is CASSPGGPPLEQYF. Looking up the rest from reference TRBV5-1 and TRBJ2-7 gives the full variable domain: KAGVTQTPRYLIKTRGQQVTLSCSPISGHRSVSWYQQTPGQGLQFLFEYFSETQRNKGNFPGRFSGRQFSNSRSEMNVSTLELGDSALYLCASSPGGPPLEQYFGPGTRLTVT.

The CDR3 region is CASGLWLGVMTASNYGYTF. The CDR3 DNA reads TGTGCTAGTGGTTTGTGGCTTGGGGTAATGACAGCTTCTAACTATGGCTACACCTTC. The chain couples TRBV12-5 to TRBJ1-2, with D perhaps matching TRBD1 (5 bases). With 2 bases removed from V and 0 bases from J, the gap between germline ends came to 22 bases. Germline loops: CDR1 LGHNT, CDR2 FRNRAP. This CDR3 comprises 19 residues.

This clone was detected only a few times. The chain is built from TRBV5-1 and TRBJ1-3, with a tentative D call TRBD1 (5 bases). Germline-derived CDR1 and CDR2 are SGHRS and YFSETQ. The CDR3 has 15 amino acids. The V gene lost 1 base and the J gene lost 3 bases, with 11 bases spanning the gap. CDR3 sequence reads: CASSLWTPNGNTIYF. CDR3 sequence (DNA): TGCGCCAGCAGCTTGTGGACACCAAATGGAAACACCATATATTTT.

This sequence joins TRBV6-1 and TRBJ2-4, with TRBD2 matching over 8 bases. Germline V lookup: CDR1 MNHNS, CDR2 SASEGT. The CDR3 totals 16 residues. The junction had 4 bases not matched to a gene; V was cut back by 0 bases and J by 3 bases. The chain's CDR3 is CASSEASGGSKNIQYF. CDR3 bases: TGTGCCAGCAGTGAAGCCAGCGGGGGCAGCAAAAACATTCAGTACTTC.

This clone was counted a few times. The V gene is TRBV7-2, the J gene TRBJ1-5, with D hard to call. The V gene's germline CDR1 is SGHTA and CDR2 FQGNSA. V was trimmed by 1 base and J by 2 bases, leaving 9 bases between them. CDR3 length: 15 amino acids. The CDR3 loop is CASSLGVIGNQPQHF. CDR3 bases: TGTGCCAGCAGCTTAGGGGTGATCGGCAATCAGCCCCAGCATTTT.

The chain uses TRBV7-2 and TRBJ2-1; 8 positions agree with TRBD2. V lost 4 bases and J lost 3; bases outside the gene matches: 8. The CDR3 sequence is 16 residues long. Germline V CDR1 and CDR2: SGHTA, FQGNSA. The CDR3 reads CASSSQAGAIYNEQFF. As DNA, the CDR3 is TGTGCCAGCAGCTCACAAGCGGGGGCCATCTACAATGAGCAGTTCTTC.

Here the CDR3 reads CASTYPRGGPDTQYF. The CDR3 region has the DNA TGTGCCAGCACCTACCCCCGGGGTGGCCCAGATACGCAGTATTTT. This chain uses TRBV7-2 with TRBJ2-3, with a weak D call TRBD2 (5 bases). V lost 7 bases, J lost 4 bases, and 18 bases lay in between. CDR1 and CDR2 (germline): SGHTA, FQGNSA. The CDR3 has 15 residues.

The chain has TRBV7-9 and TRBJ1-5, with a tentative D call TRBD1 (5 bases). Germline values: CDR1 SEHNR, CDR2 FQNEAQ (reference sequence). V lost 4 bases to trimming and J lost 5 bases, with 9 bases between them. The CDR3 is 13 residues long. This CDR3 is CASSSQGDQPQHF. CDR3 bases: TGTGCCAGCAGCTCTCAAGGGGATCAGCCCCAGCATTTT.

This sequence joins TRBV9 and TRBJ1-2; maybe TRBD1 (6 bases). Germline-derived CDR1 and CDR2 are SGDLS and YYNGEE. The V end was cut by 3 bases, the J end by 10 bases, with 25 bases between. CDR3 size: 16 residues. CDR3 sequence: CASSGGGSGTAFSYTF. Here the CDR3 DNA reads TGTGCCAGCAGCGGAGGGGGGTCCGGGACGGCCTTTTCCTACACCTTC.

The chain recombines TRBV5-1 with TRBJ2-1, with 7 bases matching TRBD2. V lost 3 bases and J lost 8; bases outside the gene matches: 8. This CDR3 comprises 14 residues. The germline CDR1 and CDR2 sequences are SGHRS and YFSETQ. The CDR3 DNA reads TGCGCCAGCAGCTCAACAGCGGGGAGCTATGAGCAGTTCTTC. Amino acid sequence: CASSSTAGSYEQFF.

The chain has TRBV7-9 and TRBJ2-3; D gene ambiguous. The CDR3 spans 12 residues. The germline CDR1 and CDR2 sequences are SEHNR and FQNEAQ (reference sequence). The V end was cut by 5 bases, the J end by 3 bases, with 6 bases between. CDR3 DNA: TGTGCCAGCAGCCCCAAAACAGATACGCAGTATTTT. Translation gives CASSPKTDTQYF.

This clone was observed once. V gene TRBV5-6 combines with J gene TRBJ2-7, with a weak D call TRBD2 (6 bases). The CDR3 covers 15 residues. The germline CDR1 and CDR2 sequences are SGHDT and YYEEEE. Trimming left V 1 base short and J 3 bases short, with 14 bases between. DNA for the CDR3: TGTGCCAGCAGCTTGTTCCGGACTACCCTCTACGAGCAGTACTTC. Protein product: CASSLFRTTLYEQYF.